The entry that follows covers one TCR beta chain sequence. Its antigen is undetermined. CDR3 length: 16 amino acids. The V and J ends lost 4 bases and 4 bases respectively, with 21 bases between them. CDR1 is SGHRS, CDR2 YFSETQ, per germline. This entry is derived from a study of T-cell reconstitution after alpha-beta-depleted transplantation in children. Study-wide results and limits: Counts and diversity of T cells one year after transplant came mostly from newly produced T cells. Approximately two months post-transplant, alpha-beta T cells reportedly originated from several hundred expanded graft clones.

Preparation of the TCRbeta library was carried out with unique molecular identifiers. TCRdb re-analysed the PCR reads in MiXCR, keeping a single row per CDR3 protein. Of hundreds of thousands of distinct CDR3 sequences listed, roughly 15% are singletons. The specimen comprised PBMCs, mostly from graft donor cells, sampled 360 days after TCRalphabeta/CD19-depleted stem cell transplant. The rearrangement uses TRBV5-1 and TRBJ2-7; TRBD1 is a possible D gene (7 bases). The TCR sequence derives from a male patient younger than 18 who had a stem cell transplant for acute lymphoblastic leukemia, so the T cells may come from the graft donor. Here the CDR3 reads CASSGGTAKGKYEQYF. For the CDR3, the DNA is TGCGCCAGCAGCGGCGGGACAGCCAAAGGAAAATACGAGCAGTACTTC.